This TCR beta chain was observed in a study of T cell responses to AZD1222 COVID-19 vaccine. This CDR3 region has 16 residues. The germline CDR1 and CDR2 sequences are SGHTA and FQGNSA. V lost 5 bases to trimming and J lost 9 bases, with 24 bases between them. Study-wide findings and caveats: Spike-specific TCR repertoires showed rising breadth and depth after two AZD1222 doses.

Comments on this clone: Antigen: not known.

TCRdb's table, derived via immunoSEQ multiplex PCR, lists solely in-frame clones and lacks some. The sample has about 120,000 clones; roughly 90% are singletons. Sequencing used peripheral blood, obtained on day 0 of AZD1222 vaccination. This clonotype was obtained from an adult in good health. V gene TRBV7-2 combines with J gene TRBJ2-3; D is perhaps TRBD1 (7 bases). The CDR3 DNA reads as TGTGCCAGCAGCCAGGGGGGCCCTAGCACAACGGAAACGCAGTATTTT. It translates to CASSQGGPSTTETQYF.